The 26 T cell receptor beta chains reported below all come from one sample, sequenced in a study of control samples from healthy donors and cancer patients. Repertoires were generated with immunoSEQ multiplex PCR, while TCRdb's copy carries only in-frame clones and drops some. The table lists tens of thousands of clones, less than 95% of them singletons. Sequenced sample: blood. The source is a young woman in good health.

This chain links TRBV2 with TRBJ1-2; D is unclear. Between the trimmed V and J ends, which lost 5 bases and 8 bases, there was a span of 15 bases. The CDR3 has 13 amino acids. Germline V gene data show CDR1 as SNHLY and CDR2 as FYNNEI. CDR3 sequence: CASSPDGDRGYTF. DNA of the CDR3: TGTGCCAGCAGTCCCGACGGCGATCGCGGCTACACCTTC.

The chain employs TRBV6-2 or TRBV6-3 and TRBJ2-4, with TRBD2 identical over 12 bases. Germline V gives CDR1 MNHEY, CDR2 SVGEGT. The V gene end was trimmed by 2 bases and the J gene end by 0 bases; junction bases not matched to a gene: 8. The CDR3 length is 19 residues. CDR3 residues: CASSYVTSGGFLAKNIQYF. The CDR3 coding sequence is TGTGCCAGCAGTTACGTGACTAGCGGGGGTTTCCTAGCCAAAAACATTCAGTACTTC.

J is TRBJ1-2 and V is TRBV3-1 (or the pseudogene TRBV3-2), with 10 bases identical to TRBD1. Looked up from germline, CDR1 is LGHDT and CDR2 is YNNKEL (reference sequence). Trimming removed 5 bases from V and 8 bases from J; junction bases left unmatched: 8. The CDR3 is 14 amino acids. The CDR3 region has the DNA TGTGCCAGCAGCTTAGGGACAGGGGCAGGCGGCTACACCTTC. This gives the protein CASSLGTGAGGYTF.

This clone was recorded once. The chain uses TRBV4-1 and TRBJ1-2; TRBD1 matches at 7 bases. Germline lookup yields CDR1 MGHRA and CDR2 YSYEKL. Trimming removed 0 bases from V and 7 bases from J; junction bases left unmatched: 11. This CDR3 comprises 16 residues. This chain's CDR3 is CASSQDSETGYRGYTF. The CDR3 DNA sequence: TGCGCCAGCAGCCAAGATTCAGAGACAGGGTATCGTGGCTACACCTTC.

The chain has TRBV2 and TRBJ2-4; no clear D gene. V lost 6 bases and J 0 bases, leaving 9 bases between the germline ends. The CDR3 extends over 14 amino acids. CDR1 SNHLY and CDR2 FYNNEI come from the germline V gene. The CDR3 nucleotides are TGTGCCAGCAGCCCCTCCCAAGCCAAAAACATTCAGTACTTC. Translated: CASSPSQAKNIQYF.

The chain joins TRBV12-5 to TRBJ1-1, with 9 bases aligning to TRBD1. After removal of 2 bases from V and 7 bases from J, the junction contained 2 bases not matched to a gene. Germline V lookup: CDR1 LGHNT, CDR2 FRNRAP. The CDR3 extends over 13 amino acids. The CDR3 region has the DNA TGTGCTAGTGGTTTGACGACAGGGGGTGAAGCTTTCTTT. It translates to CASGLTTGGEAFF.

This chain uses TRBV12-3 or TRBV12-4 with TRBJ2-1; D is unclear. With 3 bases removed from V and 8 bases from J, the gap between germline ends came to 8 bases. The CDR3 consists of 12 residues. Here the CDR3 reads CASSFRAHEQFF. DNA of the CDR3: TGTGCCAGCAGTTTTCGGGCTCATGAGCAGTTCTTC.

This sequence joins TRBV24-1 and TRBJ2-2, with 7 bases lining up with TRBD1. CDR3 size: 14 residues. V was clipped by 9 bases and J by 5 bases; unmatched bases: 8. Germline values: CDR1 KGHDR, CDR2 SFDVKD. CDR3 in DNA: TGTGCCACCGCCCCGGCAGGGGGTACCGGGGAGCTGTTTTTT. Translation gives CATAPAGGTGELFF.

This clone was observed once. The chain's CDR3 is CASSLALDSDPDTQYF. CDR3 DNA sequence: TGTGCCAGCAGCTTAGCACTAGATAGTGATCCAGATACGCAGTATTTT. The rearrangement joins TRBV7-8 to TRBJ2-3; possible D gene TRBD2, 5 bases. The CDR3 has 16 amino acids. Trimming removed 0 bases from V and 4 bases from J, with 14 bases in between. Germline assignment: CDR1 SGHVS and CDR2 FQNEAQ.

This clone appeared a single time. This rearrangement joins TRBV25-1 to TRBJ2-5, with TRBD2 matching over 10 bases. From germline, CDR1 is MGHDK and CDR2 SYGVNS. J gave up 5 bases and V 7 bases, and 10 bases lay outside the gene matches. The CDR3 has 15 residues. The CDR3 DNA sequence: TGTGCCAGCATTCCCCTCAGCGGGGGGGCGGAGACCCAGTACTTC. This sequence encodes CASIPLSGGAETQYF.

The chain has TRBV5-6 and TRBJ2-2, with TRBD2 identical over 8 bases. The germline CDR1 and CDR2 sequences are SGHDT and YYEEEE. After removal of 0 bases from V and 5 bases from J, the junction contained 0 bases not matched to a gene. The CDR3 runs 14 residues. The CDR3 bases are TGTGCCAGCAGCTTGGGCGGGGGGACCGGGGAGCTGTTTTTT. Translation gives CASSLGGGTGELFF.

The gene calls are TRBV21-1 and TRBJ1-2; TRBD1, as called in the table, went unchecked against the DNA. TRBV21-1 is described as a pseudogene. This CDR3 has 16 amino acids. CDR3 amino acids: CASSTAAQGGLDGYTF. The CDR3 coding sequence is TGTGCCAGCAGCACGGCGGCTCAGGGGGGTTTAGATGGCTACACCTTC.

This clone appeared once. The chain joins TRBV6-5 to TRBJ2-3, with 7 bases fitting TRBD1. The CDR3 length is 15 residues. Germline V gene sequence: CDR1 MNHEY, CDR2 SVGAGI. V lost 2 bases and J lost 1; bases outside the gene matches: 3. The CDR3 here is CASSYRGRGTDTQYF. In DNA form, the CDR3 reads TGTGCCAGCAGTTACAGGGGGCGCGGCACAGATACGCAGTATTTT.

The rearrangement joins TRBV18 to TRBJ2-3, with D possibly matching TRBD2 (5 bases). Trimming took 1 base from V and 2 from J, leaving 16 bases between them. CDR1 KGHSH and CDR2 LQKENI come from the germline V gene. The CDR3 covers 17 residues. The CDR3 is CASSPLPRGTHTDTQYF. For the CDR3, the DNA is TGTGCCAGCTCACCACTTCCTCGGGGTACCCACACAGATACGCAGTATTTT.

J is TRBJ1-2 and V is TRBV10-1, with 7 nucleotides matching TRBD1. The V and J ends lost 0 bases and 8 bases, in that order; junction bases with no gene match: 18. The CDR3 contains 18 residues. The germline gives CDR1 WNHNN, CDR2 SYGVQD (reference sequence). CDR3 nucleotides: TGCGCCAGCAGTGAGTCGAACGGGGACAGCTTTACCATCGACGGCTACACCTTC. It is translated as CASSESNGDSFTIDGYTF.

The chain has TRBV7-2 and TRBJ1-5; maybe TRBD1 (5 bases). There are 14 residues in the CDR3. CDR1 and CDR2 (germline): SGHTA, FQGNSA. Deletions cut 2 bases from V and 7 bases from J, with 12 bases between. The DNA of the CDR3 is TGTGCCAGCAGCTTAAGTAGGGGAGGGCAGCCCCAGCATTTT. This codes for CASSLSRGGQPQHF.

This chain links TRBV28 with TRBJ1-5; weak D call: TRBD1 (5 bases). This CDR3 is 14 amino acids long. CDR1 is MDHEN, CDR2 SYDVKM, per germline. Trimming removed 3 bases at V and 2 bases at J, with 8 bases between. This CDR3 is CASSFTGGNQPQHF. Written as DNA, the CDR3 is TGTGCCAGCAGTTTTACGGGGGGCAATCAGCCCCAGCATTTT.

This clone has a single count. This chain connects TRBV14 to TRBJ1-1, with D perhaps matching TRBD1 (6 bases). Germline lookup yields CDR1 SGHDN and CDR2 FVKESK. The CDR3 is made up of 14 amino acids. Trimming left V 2 bases short and J 10 bases short, with 17 bases between. CDR3: CASSQRAQGRRAFF. The CDR3 nucleotides read TGTGCCAGCAGCCAAAGGGCCCAGGGGAGGAGAGCTTTCTTT.

This sequence joins TRBV7-8 and TRBJ1-2; D is ambiguous. Per the germline V gene, CDR1 is SGHVS and CDR2 is FQNEAQ. With 2 bases removed from V and 4 bases from J, the gap between germline ends came to 11 bases. There are 14 residues in the CDR3. The CDR3 is CASSLPDGGYGYTF. The DNA of the CDR3 is TGTGCCAGCAGCTTACCGGATGGCGGCTATGGCTACACCTTC.

This chain uses TRBV7-9 with TRBJ2-1; D perhaps matches TRBD2 (7 bases). This CDR3 comprises 17 residues. Deletions cut 6 bases from V and 0 bases from J, with 18 bases between. Germline V gene sequence: CDR1 SEHNR, CDR2 FQNEAQ (reference sequence). In DNA, the CDR3 is TGTGCCAGCAGTTCCCTCCGGGGGGCCCACTCCTACAATGAGCAGTTCTTC. This codes for CASSSLRGAHSYNEQFF.

The chain couples TRBV6-1 to TRBJ1-6; D is possibly TRBD1 (6 bases). This CDR3 is built from 15 residues. Germline V CDR1 and CDR2: MNHNS, SASEGT. Between the trimmed V and J ends, which lost 1 base and 9 bases, there was a span of 13 bases. In DNA form, the CDR3 reads TGTGCCAGCAGTGAAGTCTGGGGGCGAGGTTCACCCCTCCACTTT. Its translation is CASSEVWGRGSPLHF.

J is TRBJ2-1 and V is TRBV10-2; D may be TRBD2 (6 bases). With 8 bases removed from V and 7 bases from J, the gap between germline ends came to 24 bases. CDR1 WSHSY and CDR2 SAAADI come from the germline V gene. The CDR3 length is 16 residues. Here the CDR3 DNA reads TGCGCCAGCGAGGTTCCGGGAAGCGGGCCTGAGAATGAGCAGTTCTTC. Protein: CASEVPGSGPENEQFF.

The rearrangement links TRBV4-1 to TRBJ2-7, with D possibly being TRBD2 (5 bases). Germline V lookup: CDR1 MGHRA, CDR2 YSYEKL. CDR3 length equals 15 residues. Trimming left V 0 bases short and J 2 bases short, with 11 bases between. The CDR3: CASSQDEGSPYEQYF. The DNA for the CDR3 is TGCGCCAGCAGCCAAGATGAGGGTAGCCCCTACGAGCAGTACTTC.

This rearrangement joins TRBV19 to TRBJ1-6; TRBD1 might be the D (5 bases). V lost 5 bases, J lost 7 bases, and 12 bases lay in between. The CDR3 spans 14 residues. Germline-derived CDR1 and CDR2 are LNHDA and SQIVND (reference sequence). The CDR3 protein is CASSFKPGNSPLHF. The CDR3 nucleotides are TGTGCCAGTAGTTTCAAACCAGGGAATTCACCCCTCCACTTT.

The V gene is TRBV7-8, the J gene TRBJ1-2; the match to TRBD1 covers 8 bases. V was pared by 2 bases and J by 4 bases, with 9 bases of the junction left unmatched. The germline V gene encodes CDR1 SGHVS and CDR2 FQNEAQ. The CDR3 is 16 residues long. The CDR3 is CASSLRSDREGYGYTF. DNA for the CDR3: TGTGCCAGCAGCTTACGGTCGGACAGGGAGGGCTATGGCTACACCTTC.

The chain combines TRBV24-1 with TRBJ2-1; D might be TRBD2 (6 bases). Trimming removed 4 bases from V and 8 bases from J, with 20 bases in between. The CDR3 spans 16 residues. Germline-derived CDR1 and CDR2 are KGHDR and SFDVKD. The CDR3 spells CATSDPGRSAIHEQFF. The DNA for the CDR3 is TGTGCCACCAGTGACCCGGGGAGGTCGGCAATCCATGAGCAGTTCTTC.